The 7 T cell receptor beta chains reported below all come from one sample, sequenced in a study of blood T cell repertoires in COVID-19. Libraries were prepared by immunoSEQ multiplex PCR; TCRdb keeps only in-frame clonotypes and omits some of them. Among 150,000 to 200,000 clones listed, 81% were seen once. Input material: peripheral blood. These TCRs come from a human donor in a cohort sampled during active COVID-19.

The chain carries TRBV2 and TRBJ2-5; 7 nucleotides agree with TRBD2. The CDR3 totals 16 residues. Looked up from germline, CDR1 is SNHLY and CDR2 is FYNNEI. The trim removed 6 bases at V and 0 bases at J, leaving 10 bases unmatched. The CDR3 protein is CASSPGIAGYQETQYF. Written as DNA, the CDR3 is TGTGCCAGCAGCCCCGGGATAGCGGGTTACCAAGAGACCCAGTACTTC.

The chain couples TRBV15 to TRBJ1-2, with D maybe TRBD1 (5 bases). Per germline, CDR1 LNHNV and CDR2 YYDKDF (reference sequence). The V end lost 4 bases, the J end lost 5 bases, and 14 bases lay between the germline ends. The CDR3 contains 14 residues. The CDR3 sequence: CATSTGNQGYGYTF. In nucleotides, the CDR3 is TGTGCCACCAGCACAGGCAACCAGGGATATGGCTACACCTTC.

The rearrangement uses TRBV30 and TRBJ2-2; weak D call: TRBD1 (5 bases). The CDR3 extends over 13 amino acids. Trimming removed 7 bases at V and 0 bases at J, with 9 bases between. Germline CDR1 is GTSNPN and CDR2 is SVGIG (reference sequence). The CDR3 spells CASADTNTGELFF. The CDR3 DNA reads as TGTGCCTCCGCGGACACGAACACCGGGGAGCTGTTTTTT.

In DNA form, the CDR3 reads TGTGCCAGCAGCGACCTCCGGGACAGTTCCTACGAGCAGTACTTC. Protein sequence: CASSDLRDSSYEQYF. V is TRBV7-9 and J is TRBJ2-7, with 7 positions matching TRBD1. CDR3 size: 15 residues. Germline lookup yields CDR1 SEHNR and CDR2 FQNEAQ (reference sequence). Trimming at V came to 5 bases and at J to 1 base, leaving 8 bases not matched to a gene.

V gene TRBV27 combines with J gene TRBJ2-2; 10 bases fit TRBD2. Losses at the gene ends were 3 bases for V and 2 bases for J; bases not matched to a gene: 3. Germline CDR1 reads MNHEY; CDR2 reads SMNVEV (reference sequence). The CDR3 consists of 16 residues. CDR3 DNA sequence: TGTGCCAGCAGTTTGCTAGCGGGGGTAAACACCGGGGAGCTGTTTTTT. It codes for CASSLLAGVNTGELFF.

The chain carries TRBV5-6 and TRBJ1-2; D is unclear. Germline CDR1 reads SGHDT; CDR2 reads YYEEEE. The CDR3 is 15 amino acids. V gave up 0 bases and J gave up 3 bases, with 12 bases separating them. CDR3 nucleotide sequence: TGTGCCAGCAGCTTGGCGAGGTGGGAGGACTATGGCTACACCTTC. Translating it yields CASSLARWEDYGYTF.

The chain carries TRBV12-3 or TRBV12-4 and TRBJ1-1; weak D call: TRBD1 (5 bases). The germline V and J ends were trimmed by 6 bases and 11 bases, with 16 bases remaining between them. The CDR3 totals 12 residues. CDR3 sequence: CASRLEEGPAFF. CDR3 DNA: TGTGCCAGCAGACTGGAGGAGGGGCCGGCTTTCTTT.